The rows below give T cell receptor beta chains drawn from one sample of a study of chemoradiotherapy in HPV16-positive cancers. The data were produced by immunoSEQ multiplex PCR, yet TCRdb's version contains in-frame clones alone and is incomplete. In the table there are 20,000 to 30,000 clones, 94% of which are singletons. The biological material was taken from a patient who underwent chemoradiotherapy. All receptors derive from a human donor with HPV-associated anogenital cancer. Each CDR3 is given with its conserved first and last residue. Each record gives: CDR3 protein, CDR3 DNA, D gene, clone size, V gene, J gene, CDR3 length. A D gene is named only where the DNA matches it firmly. Expanded clones are given a class, and other clones once, few, many or no size at all.

CDR3aa: CSVDRQGDGYTF
CDR3nt: TGCAGCGTTGACCGGCAGGGCGATGGCTACACCTTC
d_gene: -
abundance: -
v_gene: TRBV29-1
j_gene: TRBJ1-2
len: 12

CDR3aa: CASSSTGIGTGELFF
CDR3nt: TGTGCCAGCAGCTCGACAGGGATCGGCACCGGGGAGCTGTTTTTT
d_gene: TRBD1
abundance: -
v_gene: TRBV7-2
j_gene: TRBJ2-2
len: 15

CDR3aa: CASSNPAGTGFNEQFF
CDR3nt: TGTGCCAGTAGTAACCCGGCCGGGACAGGATTCAATGAGCAGTTCTTC
d_gene: TRBD1
abundance: -
v_gene: TRBV19
j_gene: TRBJ2-1
len: 16

CDR3aa: CASSRRTGDSPLHF
CDR3nt: TGCGCCAGCAGTCGTAGGACAGGAGATTCACCCCTCCACTTT
d_gene: TRBD1
abundance: -
v_gene: TRBV5-1
j_gene: TRBJ1-6
len: 14

CDR3aa: CASSSSPNQPQHF
CDR3nt: TGTGCCAGCAGCTCAAGCCCCAATCAGCCCCAGCATTTT
d_gene: -
abundance: -
v_gene: TRBV7-2
j_gene: TRBJ1-5
len: 13

CDR3aa: CASSSGQGWETQYF
CDR3nt: TGTGCCAGCAGCTCGGGACAGGGATGGGAGACCCAGTACTTC
d_gene: TRBD1
abundance: -
v_gene: TRBV7-2
j_gene: TRBJ2-5
len: 14

CDR3aa: CASSPQVGYEQYF
CDR3nt: TGCGCCAGCAGCCCGCAGGTAGGCTACGAGCAGTACTTC
d_gene: -
abundance: -
v_gene: TRBV5-1
j_gene: TRBJ2-7
len: 13

CDR3aa: CASSLVPGGRTGELFF
CDR3nt: TGTGCCAGCAGCTTAGTTCCGGGGGGGCGGACCGGGGAGCTGTTTTTT
d_gene: TRBD2
abundance: -
v_gene: TRBV7-2
j_gene: TRBJ2-2
len: 16

CDR3aa: CASSQTILRRDRQETQYF
CDR3nt: TGCGCCAGCAGCCAAACTATTTTGAGGAGGGACAGACAAGAGACCCAGTACTTC
d_gene: -
abundance: -
v_gene: TRBV4-1
j_gene: TRBJ2-5
len: 18

CDR3aa: CASSVRVGQRAF
CDR3nt: TGTGCCAGCAGTGTCAGGGTGGGGCAGAGGGCGTTT
d_gene: -
abundance: -
v_gene: TRBV28
j_gene: TRBJ1-1
len: 12

CDR3aa: CASTSTGTSGSYGGELFF
CDR3nt: TGTGCCAGTACCTCAACCGGGACTAGCGGGAGTTACGGCGGGGAGCTGTTTTTT
d_gene: TRBD2
abundance: -
v_gene: TRBV19
j_gene: TRBJ2-2
len: 18

CDR3aa: CANRDGFSTDTQYF
CDR3nt: TGTGCCAACAGGGACGGCTTTAGCACAGATACGCAGTATTTT
d_gene: -
abundance: -
v_gene: TRBV21-1
j_gene: TRBJ2-3
len: 14

CDR3aa: CASSTGKGAQYF
CDR3nt: TGTGCCAGCAGCACCGGAAAAGGGGCCCAGTACTTC
d_gene: -
abundance: -
v_gene: TRBV7-8
j_gene: TRBJ2-5
len: 12

CDR3aa: CASSVDLDTQYF
CDR3nt: TGTGCCAGCAGCGTAGATCTAGATACGCAGTATTTT
d_gene: -
abundance: -
v_gene: TRBV9
j_gene: TRBJ2-3
len: 12

CDR3aa: CASSSRQGKYGYTF
CDR3nt: TGTGCCAGCAGCTCAAGACAGGGGAAGTATGGCTACACCTTC
d_gene: TRBD1
abundance: -
v_gene: TRBV7-2
j_gene: TRBJ1-2
len: 14

CDR3aa: CASSSGQPYEQYF
CDR3nt: TGTGCCAGCAGTTCGGGACAACCTTACGAGCAGTACTTC
d_gene: -
abundance: few
v_gene: TRBV28
j_gene: TRBJ2-7
len: 13

CDR3aa: CASTPRPDRALNYGYTF
CDR3nt: TGTGCCAGTACCCCCCGCCCAGACAGGGCGTTGAACTATGGCTACACCTTC
d_gene: TRBD1
abundance: once
v_gene: TRBV19
j_gene: TRBJ1-2
len: 17

CDR3aa: CASSFYGGEEQYF
CDR3nt: TGCGCCAGCAGCTTCTATGGAGGGGAAGAGCAGTACTTC
d_gene: -
abundance: -
v_gene: TRBV5-1
j_gene: TRBJ2-7
len: 13

CDR3aa: CAWSVRLDRMNTEAFF
CDR3nt: TGTGCCTGGAGTGTACGGCTAGACAGGATGAACACTGAAGCTTTCTTT
d_gene: -
abundance: -
v_gene: TRBV30
j_gene: TRBJ1-1
len: 16

CDR3aa: CASSLEARGYGYTF
CDR3nt: TGTGCCAGCAGCTTGGAGGCCAGGGGCTATGGCTACACCTTC
d_gene: -
abundance: -
v_gene: TRBV5-6
j_gene: TRBJ1-2
len: 14

CDR3aa: CASSDLGTGAYEQYF
CDR3nt: TGCGCCAGCAGCGACCTAGGGACAGGAGCCTACGAGCAGTACTTC
d_gene: TRBD1
abundance: -
v_gene: TRBV5-1
j_gene: TRBJ2-7
len: 15

CDR3aa: CASSRGEISNQPQHF
CDR3nt: TGTGCCAGCAGTAGGGGCGAGATTAGCAATCAGCCCCAGCATTTT
d_gene: -
abundance: -
v_gene: TRBV2
j_gene: TRBJ1-5
len: 15

CDR3aa: CSVGTSGVRTQYF
CDR3nt: TGCAGCGTTGGGACTAGCGGGGTCCGGACCCAGTACTTC
d_gene: TRBD2
abundance: -
v_gene: TRBV29-1
j_gene: TRBJ2-5
len: 13

CDR3aa: CASSPKSGKEQFF
CDR3nt: TGTGCCAGCAGCCCCAAGTCAGGAAAGGAGCAGTTCTTC
d_gene: -
abundance: -
v_gene: TRBV7-2
j_gene: TRBJ2-1
len: 13

CDR3aa: CASSATPKDGYTF
CDR3nt: TGTGCCAGCAGTGCCACCCCAAAAGATGGCTACACCTTC
d_gene: -
abundance: -
v_gene: TRBV6-1
j_gene: TRBJ1-2
len: 13

CDR3aa: CASSPREATYEQYF
CDR3nt: TGTGCCAGCAGCCCTCGGGAGGCAACCTACGAGCAGTACTTC
d_gene: TRBD2
abundance: -
v_gene: TRBV7-6
j_gene: TRBJ2-7
len: 14

CDR3aa: CASSPRPGGSSYNSPLHF
CDR3nt: TGTGCCAGCAGTCCGAGGCCGGGCGGGAGCTCCTATAATTCACCCCTCCACTTT
d_gene: -
abundance: few
v_gene: TRBV11-2
j_gene: TRBJ1-6
len: 18

CDR3aa: CASSIRTGREKLFF
CDR3nt: TGTGCCAGCAGTATCCGGACAGGTCGGGAAAAACTGTTTTTT
d_gene: TRBD1
abundance: once
v_gene: TRBV27
j_gene: TRBJ1-4
len: 14

CDR3aa: CASSLSTSRAGLGAYEQYF
CDR3nt: TGTGCCAGCAGTTTATCGACATCTAGGGCGGGACTAGGGGCCTACGAGCAGTACTTC
d_gene: TRBD2
abundance: -
v_gene: TRBV27
j_gene: TRBJ2-7
len: 19

CDR3aa: CASTLTGTSGSWELFF
CDR3nt: TGTGCCAGCACATTAACCGGGACTAGCGGGAGCTGGGAGCTGTTTTTT
d_gene: TRBD2
abundance: once
v_gene: TRBV2
j_gene: TRBJ2-2
len: 16

CDR3aa: CASKRQGLGEKLFF
CDR3nt: TGTGCCAGCAAGAGACAGGGCCTAGGCGAAAAACTGTTTTTT
d_gene: TRBD1
abundance: -
v_gene: TRBV6-5
j_gene: TRBJ1-4
len: 14

CDR3aa: CASSSSRDRGKYF
CDR3nt: TGTGCCAGCAGCTCTTCCCGGGACAGGGGAAAGTATTTT
d_gene: TRBD1
abundance: once
v_gene: TRBV6-5
j_gene: TRBJ2-3
len: 13

CDR3aa: CASRAGTDNSNQPQHF
CDR3nt: TGTGCCAGCAGAGCCGGGACAGATAATAGCAATCAGCCCCAGCATTTT
d_gene: TRBD1
abundance: -
v_gene: TRBV28
j_gene: TRBJ1-5
len: 16

CDR3aa: CASSPGTGVSNQPQHF
CDR3nt: TGCGCCAGCAGCCCCGGGACAGGGGTTAGCAATCAGCCCCAGCATTTT
d_gene: TRBD1
abundance: -
v_gene: TRBV5-1
j_gene: TRBJ1-5
len: 16

CDR3aa: CASRQGPNQPQHF
CDR3nt: TGTGCCAGCAGGCAGGGCCCCAATCAGCCCCAGCATTTT
d_gene: -
abundance: -
v_gene: TRBV28
j_gene: TRBJ1-5
len: 13

CDR3aa: CASSGLVSGAETQYF
CDR3nt: TGTGCCAGCAGTGGTCTTGTCTCTGGGGCAGAGACCCAGTACTTC
d_gene: -
abundance: -
v_gene: TRBV2
j_gene: TRBJ2-5
len: 15

CDR3aa: CASSLTHYGYTF
CDR3nt: TGTGCCAGCAGCCTTACCCACTATGGCTACACCTTC
d_gene: -
abundance: once
v_gene: TRBV6-1
j_gene: TRBJ1-2
len: 12

CDR3aa: CASSLGDTGGEKLFF
CDR3nt: TGTGCCAGCAGCTTGGGGGACACCGGGGGGGAAAAACTGTTTTTT
d_gene: -
abundance: -
v_gene: TRBV5-8
j_gene: TRBJ1-4
len: 15

CDR3aa: CASSVEGDVGGYTF
CDR3nt: TGTGCCAGCAGCGTAGAGGGGGACGTTGGTGGCTACACCTTC
d_gene: -
abundance: -
v_gene: TRBV9
j_gene: TRBJ1-2
len: 14

CDR3aa: CASSVPGLVAKNIQYF
CDR3nt: TGTGCCAGCAGTGTACCGGGATTAGTAGCCAAAAACATTCAGTACTTC
d_gene: -
abundance: -
v_gene: TRBV2
j_gene: TRBJ2-4
len: 16

CDR3aa: CASSYLGPSTRSANTGELFF
CDR3nt: TGCGCCAGCAGCTACTTGGGCCCGAGTACTAGATCGGCGAACACCGGGGAGCTGTTTTTT
d_gene: -
abundance: once
v_gene: TRBV5-1
j_gene: TRBJ2-2
len: 20

CDR3aa: CASAGYKNTEAFF
CDR3nt: TGTGCCAGCGCAGGGTATAAAAACACTGAAGCTTTCTTT
d_gene: -
abundance: once
v_gene: TRBV28
j_gene: TRBJ1-1
len: 13

CDR3aa: CASSERLTGSQETQYF
CDR3nt: TGTGCCAGCAGTGAAAGGCTGACAGGCTCACAAGAGACCCAGTACTTC
d_gene: -
abundance: once
v_gene: TRBV6-1
j_gene: TRBJ2-5
len: 16

CDR3aa: CASSTGLTGLGELFF
CDR3nt: TGCGCCAGCAGCACGGGCCTGACAGGGCTCGGGGAGCTGTTTTTT
d_gene: TRBD1
abundance: -
v_gene: TRBV5-1
j_gene: TRBJ2-2
len: 15

CDR3aa: CASSRGNTIYF
CDR3nt: TGCGCCAGCAGCCGCGGAAACACCATATATTTT
d_gene: -
abundance: once
v_gene: TRBV5-1
j_gene: TRBJ1-3
len: 11

CDR3aa: CASSPREGLNTEAFF
CDR3nt: TGCGCCAGCAGCCCCCGAGAGGGATTGAACACTGAAGCTTTCTTT
d_gene: -
abundance: -
v_gene: TRBV4-1
j_gene: TRBJ1-1
len: 15

CDR3aa: CASSFRRAGFGQPQHF
CDR3nt: TGTGCCAGCAGTTTCCGGAGGGCAGGGTTCGGTCAGCCCCAGCATTTT
d_gene: -
abundance: once
v_gene: TRBV28
j_gene: TRBJ1-5
len: 16

CDR3aa: CASSPGGRETQYF
CDR3nt: TGTGCCAGCAGCCCGGGGGGCCGTGAGACCCAGTACTTC
d_gene: -
abundance: -
v_gene: TRBV28
j_gene: TRBJ2-5
len: 13

CDR3aa: CASSLGYQETQYF
CDR3nt: TGTGCCAGCAGCTTAGGGTACCAAGAGACCCAGTACTTC
d_gene: -
abundance: -
v_gene: TRBV7-2
j_gene: TRBJ2-5
len: 13

CDR3aa: CASSSRGVGAYEQYF
CDR3nt: TGCGCCAGCAGCTCGCGAGGTGTAGGGGCCTACGAGCAGTACTTC
d_gene: -
abundance: -
v_gene: TRBV5-1
j_gene: TRBJ2-7
len: 15

CDR3aa: CASSSQGYQETQYF
CDR3nt: TGTGCCAGCAGTTCACAGGGATACCAAGAGACCCAGTACTTC
d_gene: -
abundance: -
v_gene: TRBV2
j_gene: TRBJ2-5
len: 14

CDR3aa: CASSSTGGRYTEAFF
CDR3nt: TGTGCCAGCAGTTCGACAGGGGGCAGGTACACTGAAGCTTTCTTT
d_gene: TRBD1
abundance: -
v_gene: TRBV6-5
j_gene: TRBJ1-1
len: 15

CDR3aa: CASSIRGGSGQGRTFF
CDR3nt: TGTGCCAGCAGCATAAGAGGGGGTTCGGGACAGGGGAGAACTTTCTTT
d_gene: TRBD1
abundance: once
v_gene: TRBV7-9
j_gene: TRBJ1-1
len: 16